This is a list of T cell receptor beta chains from one sample in a study of T cells in Graves' hyperthyroidism and ophthalmopathy. Via MiXCR, TCRdb re-called the multiplex PCR reads, giving one row per CDR3 protein. The sample has 500,000 to 750,000 distinct CDR3 sequences; 12% to 15% are singletons. The sequencing sample was made of blood. The source is a young woman with Graves' ophthalmopathy. Each CDR3 is given with its conserved first and last residue. The D gene is left open where the match is weak. Rows may omit the clone size; those that give it use once, few, many or a size class.

TRBJ1-2 . . TRBV5-6 CASSLVSTASPYGYTF TGTGCCAGCAGCTTGGTTTCAACAGCCTCACCCTATGGCTACACCTTC
TRBJ2-1 many TRBD1 TRBV6-1 CASSPVGTGNYNEQFF TGTGCCAGCAGCCCCGTCGGGACAGGAAATTACAATGAGCAGTTCTTC
TRBJ2-1 many TRBD2 TRBV5-1 CASSLGTSGDLLYNEQFF TGCGCCAGCAGCTTGGGAACTAGCGGGGACCTCCTTTACAATGAGCAGTTCTTC
TRBJ1-5 few TRBD1 TRBV13 CASSLGDRGAFNQPQHF TGTGCCAGCAGCTTAGGGGACAGGGGGGCTTTTAATCAGCCCCAGCATTTT
TRBJ2-6 few . TRBV20-1 CSARVPGSGANVLTF TGCAGTGCTAGAGTTCCGGGCTCTGGGGCCAACGTCCTGACTTTC
TRBJ2-3 many . TRBV18 CASSSRQVVVGDTQYF TGTGCCAGCTCATCCCGACAGGTCGTAGTTGGAGATACGCAGTATTTT
TRBJ2-5 many . TRBV18 CASSPPDAGLRETQYF TGTGCCAGCTCACCCCCTGACGCAGGGTTGAGAGAGACCCAGTACTTC
TRBJ2-1 many TRBD2 TRBV6-2/TRBV6-3 CASLAGYNEQFF TGTGCCAGCTTAGCGGGGTATAATGAGCAGTTCTTC
TRBJ2-2 few TRBD2 TRBV5-1 CASSSGLAGISTGELFF TGCGCCAGCAGTTCGGGACTAGCGGGAATTAGCACCGGGGAGCTGTTTTTT
TRBJ2-5 many . TRBV7-9 CASSSESEKKTQYF TGTGCCAGCAGCTCTGAGAGTGAAAAAAAGACCCAGTACTTC
TRBJ2-6 few TRBD2 TRBV28 CASSLLAGPAGANVLTF TGTGCCAGCAGTTTGCTAGCGGGACCCGCTGGGGCCAACGTCCTGACTTTC
TRBJ1-5 many TRBD1 TRBV20-1 CSARDRGRYGNQPQHF TGCAGTGCTAGAGATAGGGGGCGTTACGGCAATCAGCCCCAGCATTTT
TRBJ1-5 few . TRBV7-3 CASSLTGPGGPSNQPQHF TGTGCCAGCAGCTTAACCGGCCCTGGGGGACCGAGCAATCAGCCCCAGCATTTT
TRBJ1-3 few . TRBV6-6 CASSYIPYSGNTIYF TGTGCCAGCAGTTACATCCCGTACTCTGGAAACACCATATATTTT
TRBJ1-1 many . TRBV12-3/TRBV12-4 CASSSDWNTEAFF TGTGCCAGCAGTTCGGACTGGAACACTGAAGCTTTCTTT